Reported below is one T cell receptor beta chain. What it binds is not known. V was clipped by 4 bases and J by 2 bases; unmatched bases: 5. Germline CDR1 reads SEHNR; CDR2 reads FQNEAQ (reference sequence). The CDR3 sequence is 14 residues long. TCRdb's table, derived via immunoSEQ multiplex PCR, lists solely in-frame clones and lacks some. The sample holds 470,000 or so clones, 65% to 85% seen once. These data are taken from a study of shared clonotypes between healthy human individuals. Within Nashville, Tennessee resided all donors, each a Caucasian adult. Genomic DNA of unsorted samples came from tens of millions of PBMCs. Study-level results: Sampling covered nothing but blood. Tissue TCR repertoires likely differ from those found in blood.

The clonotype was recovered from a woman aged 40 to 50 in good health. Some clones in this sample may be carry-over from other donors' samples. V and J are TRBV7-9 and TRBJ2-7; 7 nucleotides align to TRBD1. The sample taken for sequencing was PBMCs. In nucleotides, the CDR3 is TGTGCCAGCAGCTCAGGGGGAAGGCCCTACGAGCAGTACTTC. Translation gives CASSSGGRPYEQYF.